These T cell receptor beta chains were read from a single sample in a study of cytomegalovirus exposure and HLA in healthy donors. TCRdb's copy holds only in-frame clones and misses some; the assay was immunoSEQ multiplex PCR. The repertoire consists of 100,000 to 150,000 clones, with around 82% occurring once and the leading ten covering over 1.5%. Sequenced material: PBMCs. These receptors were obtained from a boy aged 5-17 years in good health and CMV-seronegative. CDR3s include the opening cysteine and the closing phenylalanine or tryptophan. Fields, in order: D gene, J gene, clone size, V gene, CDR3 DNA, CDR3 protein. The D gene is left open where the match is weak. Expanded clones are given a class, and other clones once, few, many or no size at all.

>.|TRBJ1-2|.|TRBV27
TGTGCCAGCAGCCCCATGAGGGGGAGTTATGGCTACACCTTC
CASSPMRGSYGYTF
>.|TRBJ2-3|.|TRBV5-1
TGCGCCAGCAGCTTGGCCTGGCTAGCAGATATCACAGATACGCAGTATTTT
CASSLAWLADITDTQYF
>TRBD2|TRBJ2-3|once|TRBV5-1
TGCGCCAGCAGACGACTAGCGGGAGATACGCAGTATTTT
CASRRLAGDTQYF
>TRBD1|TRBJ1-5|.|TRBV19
TGTGCCAGTAGTACGGGACAGGGGGCTTGGACACCCCAGCATTTT
CASSTGQGAWTPQHF
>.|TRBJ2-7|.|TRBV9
TGTGCCAGCAGCCCGCGGACGGGAACCTACGAGCAGTACTTC
CASSPRTGTYEQYF
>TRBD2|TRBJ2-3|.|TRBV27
TGTGCCAGCAGTTTATGGGGAGCGGGGGGGCCGGCAGATACGCAGTATTTT
CASSLWGAGGPADTQYF
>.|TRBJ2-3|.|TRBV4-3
TGCGCCAGCAGCCAAGATCGGGGGAGCCCAGATACGCAGTATTTT
CASSQDRGSPDTQYF
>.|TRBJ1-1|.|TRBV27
TGTGCCAGCAGTTCAGGGTCGAGGGGGAGCGGAGCTTTCTTT
CASSSGSRGSGAFF
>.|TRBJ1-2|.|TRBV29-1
TGCAGCGCCGAGGTCGGGTCAGATCCTAACTATGGCTACACCTTC
CSAEVGSDPNYGYTF
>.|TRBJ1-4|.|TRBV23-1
TGCGCCAGCAGTCAGAGGGTGGGCACCCTGGGGGAAAAACTGTTTTTT
CASSQRVGTLGEKLFF
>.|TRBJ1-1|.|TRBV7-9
TGTGCCAGCAGCCCCCAGGGCTTAGGGGCCACTGAAGCTTTCTTT
CASSPQGLGATEAFF
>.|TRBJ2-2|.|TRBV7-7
TGTGCTAGCAGCTTACGTCCAGCGGAGAACACCGGGGAGCTGTTTTTT
CASSLRPAENTGELFF
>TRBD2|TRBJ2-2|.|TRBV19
TGTGCCAGTAGTATCATTGCGGGAGATCCCACCGGGGAGCTGTTTTTT
CASSIIAGDPTGELFF
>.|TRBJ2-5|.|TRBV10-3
TGTGCCATCAGTGGGGACTACCAAGAGACCCAGTACTTC
CAISGDYQETQYF
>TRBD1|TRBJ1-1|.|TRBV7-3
TGTGCCAGCAGCCGATCGACAGGGGAAGTGAGTGAAGCTTTCTTT
CASSRSTGEVSEAFF
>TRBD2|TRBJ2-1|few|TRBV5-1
TGCGCCAGCAGTTGGGGGACTAGCGGGAGTGATGAGCAGTTCTTC
CASSWGTSGSDEQFF
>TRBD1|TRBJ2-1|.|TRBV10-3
TGTGCCTCCTGTGAAGGACAGGGGGCCTACAATGAGCAGTTCTTC
CASCEGQGAYNEQFF
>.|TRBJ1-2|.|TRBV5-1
TGCGCCAGCACCGTCTCGGGCAGGGGCGAGAGTGGCTACACCTTC
CASTVSGRGESGYTF
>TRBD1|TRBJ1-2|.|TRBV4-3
TGCGCCAGCAGCCAAGGATCGGACAGGGTCGATGGCTACACCTTC
CASSQGSDRVDGYTF
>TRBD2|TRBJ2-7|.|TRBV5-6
TGTGCCAGCAGCGGGACTAGCGGGGGGGCAATGTACGAGCAGTACTTC
CASSGTSGGAMYEQYF
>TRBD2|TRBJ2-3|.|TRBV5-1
TGCGCCAGCAGCCCCGGGAGGGGGGGCACAGATACGCAGTATTTT
CASSPGRGGTDTQYF
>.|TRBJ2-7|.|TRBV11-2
TGTGCCAGCAGCTTAGTGGTTGGAGCCTCCTACGAGCAGTACTTC
CASSLVVGASYEQYF
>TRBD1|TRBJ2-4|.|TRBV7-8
TGTGCCAGCAGCCCACGGACAGGGAACATTCAGTACTTC
CASSPRTGNIQYF
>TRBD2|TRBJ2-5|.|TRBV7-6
TGTGCCAGCAGCTTAGGTCCGGTAGCGGGAGCGGCTGAGACCCAGTACTTC
CASSLGPVAGAAETQYF
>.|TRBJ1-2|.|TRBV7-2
TGTGCCAGCAGCTTAGGTCAGGGTGCCCTCTATGGCTACACCTTC
CASSLGQGALYGYTF
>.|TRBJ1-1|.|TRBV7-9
TGTTCCAGCAGCTTAGACGGGAGAGAAGCTTTCTTT
CSSSLDGREAFF
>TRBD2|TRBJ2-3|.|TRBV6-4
TGTGCCAGCAGTGAAGGGTGGCGGGAGGGCCGGGCTACGCAGTATTTT
CASSEGWREGRATQYF
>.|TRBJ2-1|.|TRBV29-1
TGCAGCGTTGATCTAGGACTACTATACAATGAGCAGTTCTTC
CSVDLGLLYNEQFF